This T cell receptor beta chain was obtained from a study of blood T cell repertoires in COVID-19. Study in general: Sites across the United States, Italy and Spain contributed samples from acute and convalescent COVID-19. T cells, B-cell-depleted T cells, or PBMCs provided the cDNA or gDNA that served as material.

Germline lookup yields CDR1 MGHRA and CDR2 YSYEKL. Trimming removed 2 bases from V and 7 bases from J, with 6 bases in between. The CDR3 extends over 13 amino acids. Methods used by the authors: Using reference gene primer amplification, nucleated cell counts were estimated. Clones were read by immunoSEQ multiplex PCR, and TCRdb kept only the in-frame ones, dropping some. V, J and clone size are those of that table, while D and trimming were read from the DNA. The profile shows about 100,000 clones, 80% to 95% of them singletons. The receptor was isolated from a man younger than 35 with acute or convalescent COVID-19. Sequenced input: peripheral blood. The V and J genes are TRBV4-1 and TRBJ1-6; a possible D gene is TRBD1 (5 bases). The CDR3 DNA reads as TGCGCCAGCAGCCAATCAGGGAATTCACCCCTCCACTTT. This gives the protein CASSQSGNSPLHF.